This T cell receptor beta chain emerged from a study of cytomegalovirus exposure and HLA in healthy donors. About the study: Unique TCR beta sequences numbering some 120 million came from about 179 million T cells in an earlier analysis.

The CDR3 length is 13 residues. Per germline, CDR1 SGDLS and CDR2 YYNGEE. V was shortened by 4 bases and J by 9 bases, with 15 bases between the two germline ends. Amplification used 60 Vbeta primers and 13 Jbeta primers. Original methodology: In a later analysis, of 80 million or so unique beta chains, some 10 million appeared in at least two donors. The table came from immunoSEQ multiplex PCR; TCRdb's copy has only in-frame clones and leaves some out. V and J calls and clone size come straight from that table; D and trimming were deduced from the DNA. This table holds approximately 78,000 clones, approximately 70% found once.

The chain combines TRBV9 with TRBJ2-3, with a tentative D call TRBD1 (6 bases). The clonotype comes from a man between 40 and 49 years old in good health and CMV-seropositive. Sequencing used PBMCs. This chain's CDR3 is CASSPSGEGTQYF. The CDR3 DNA is TGTGCCAGCAGCCCGTCAGGGGAAGGGACGCAGTATTTT.